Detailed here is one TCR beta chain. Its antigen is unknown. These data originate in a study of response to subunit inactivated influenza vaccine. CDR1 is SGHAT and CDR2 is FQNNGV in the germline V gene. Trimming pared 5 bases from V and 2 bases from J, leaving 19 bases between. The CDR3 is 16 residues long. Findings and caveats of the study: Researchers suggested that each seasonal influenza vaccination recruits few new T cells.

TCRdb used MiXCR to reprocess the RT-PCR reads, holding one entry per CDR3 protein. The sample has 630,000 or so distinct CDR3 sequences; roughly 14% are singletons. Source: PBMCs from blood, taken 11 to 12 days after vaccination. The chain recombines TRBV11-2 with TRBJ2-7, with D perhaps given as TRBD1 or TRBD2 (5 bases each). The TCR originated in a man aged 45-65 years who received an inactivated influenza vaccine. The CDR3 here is CASSKRTGQGPYEQYF. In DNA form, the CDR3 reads TGTGCCAGCAGCAAAAGAACTGGGCAGGGACCCTACGAGCAGTACTTC.